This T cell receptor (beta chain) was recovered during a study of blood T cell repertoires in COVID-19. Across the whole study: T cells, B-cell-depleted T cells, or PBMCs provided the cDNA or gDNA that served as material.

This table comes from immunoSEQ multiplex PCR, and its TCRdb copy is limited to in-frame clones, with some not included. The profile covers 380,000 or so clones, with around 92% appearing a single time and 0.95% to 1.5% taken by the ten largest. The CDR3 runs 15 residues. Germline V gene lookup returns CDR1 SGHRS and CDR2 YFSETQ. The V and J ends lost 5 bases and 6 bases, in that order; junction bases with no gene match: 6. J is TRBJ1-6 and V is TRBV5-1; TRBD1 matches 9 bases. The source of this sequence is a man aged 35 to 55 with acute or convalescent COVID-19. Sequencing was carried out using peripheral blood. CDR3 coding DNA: TGCGCCAGCAGACCCGGGACAGGGAGTAATTCACCCCTCCACTTT. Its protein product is CASRPGTGSNSPLHF.